The 3 T cell receptor beta chains presented below share a single source sample, sequenced in a study of cytomegalovirus exposure and HLA in healthy donors. PCR employed 60 Vbeta and 13 Jbeta primers. This table comes from immunoSEQ multiplex PCR, and its TCRdb copy is limited to in-frame clones, with some not included. Counted here are some 200,000 clones, less than 85% occurring once; the ten biggest clones make up 0.22%. Specimen: PBMCs. These receptors were obtained from a girl between 2 and 10 years old in good health and CMV-seronegative.

The chain is built from TRBV9 and TRBJ2-2; TRBD2 might be the D (5 bases). Per germline, CDR1 SGDLS and CDR2 YYNGEE. V dropped 4 bases and J dropped 1 base, with 5 bases sitting between them. The CDR3 has 13 residues. In DNA, the CDR3 is TGTGCCAGCAGCCGGGAGAACACCGGGGAGCTGTTTTTT. Protein: CASSRENTGELFF. Together with reference TRBV9 and TRBJ2-2, the CDR3 gives the full variable domain: DSGVTQTPKHLITATGQRVTLRCSPRSGDLSVYWYQQSLDQGLQFLIQYYNGEERAKGNILERFSAQQFPDLHSELNLSSLELGDSALYFCASSRENTGELFFGEGSRLTVL.

The V gene is TRBV6-5, the J gene TRBJ1-2; a weak D match, TRBD1 (5 bases). V lost 0 bases, J lost 2 bases, and 10 bases lay in between. The CDR3 length is 15 residues. Germline-derived CDR1 and CDR2 are MNHEY and SVGAGI. In DNA form, the CDR3 reads TGTGCCAGCAGTTACTCGGTTGGGGGGAACTATGGCTACACCTTC. Its protein product is CASSYSVGGNYGYTF.

The chain recombines TRBV5-1 with TRBJ2-7; TRBD2 matches at 8 bases. Germline assignment: CDR1 SGHRS and CDR2 YFSETQ. J lost 3 bases, V lost 2 bases, and 4 bases had no gene match. The CDR3 contains 14 residues. CDR3 in DNA: TGCGCCAGCAGCTTTTCGGCGGGAGGCTACGAGCAGTACTTC. This sequence encodes CASSFSAGGYEQYF. The whole variable domain, remainder taken from reference TRBV5-1 and TRBJ2-7, is KAGVTQTPRYLIKTRGQQVTLSCSPISGHRSVSWYQQTPGQGLQFLFEYFSETQRNKGNFPGRFSGRQFSNSRSEMNVSTLELGDSALYLCASSFSAGGYEQYFGPGTRLTVT.